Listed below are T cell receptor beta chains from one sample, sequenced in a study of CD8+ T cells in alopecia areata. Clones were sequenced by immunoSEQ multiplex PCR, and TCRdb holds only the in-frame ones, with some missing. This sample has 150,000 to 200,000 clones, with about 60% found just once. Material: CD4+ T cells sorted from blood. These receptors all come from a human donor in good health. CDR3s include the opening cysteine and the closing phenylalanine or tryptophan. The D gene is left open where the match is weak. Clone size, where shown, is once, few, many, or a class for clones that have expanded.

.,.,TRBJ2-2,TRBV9,CASSPRAVTGELFF,TGTGCCAGCAGCCCCCGGGCCGTCACCGGGGAGCTGTTTTTT
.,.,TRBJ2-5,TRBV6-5,CASRPTLWGGETQYF,TGTGCCAGCAGACCAACACTTTGGGGCGGAGAGACCCAGTACTTC
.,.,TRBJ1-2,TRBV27,CASSLGGSNYGYTF,TGTGCCAGCAGTTTGGGGGGATCTAACTATGGCTACACCTTC
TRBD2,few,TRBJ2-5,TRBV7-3,CASSLLGGSVETQYF,TGTGCCAGCAGCTTACTCGGCGGGAGTGTGGAGACCCAGTACTTC
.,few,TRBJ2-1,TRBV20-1,CSAGGYNEQFF,TGCAGTGCGGGAGGTTACAATGAGCAGTTCTTC
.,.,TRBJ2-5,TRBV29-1,CSVERAGTGNF,TGCAGCGTTGAACGAGCCGGGACGGGTAACTTC
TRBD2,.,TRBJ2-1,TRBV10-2,CASGSGRDMYNEQFF,TGCGCCAGCGGAAGCGGGAGGGATATGTACAATGAGCAGTTCTTC
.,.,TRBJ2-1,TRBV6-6,CASSGRDVSSYNEQFF,TGTGCCAGCAGTGGACGGGACGTTAGCTCCTACAATGAGCAGTTCTTC
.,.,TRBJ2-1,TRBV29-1,CSVGDALNEQFF,TGCAGCGTTGGAGACGCTCTGAATGAGCAGTTCTTC
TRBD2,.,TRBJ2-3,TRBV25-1,CASALLAASDTQYF,TGTGCCAGCGCCCTTCTAGCGGCATCAGATACGCAGTATTTT
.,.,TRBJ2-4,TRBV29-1,CSVADNLAKNIQYF,TGCAGCGTCGCCGACAACCTAGCCAAAAACATTCAGTACTTC
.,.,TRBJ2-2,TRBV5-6,CASSLNTGELFF,TGTGCCAGCAGCTTGAACACCGGGGAGCTGTTTTTT
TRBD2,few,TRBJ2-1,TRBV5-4,CASSLYGLAKNEQFF,TGTGCCAGCAGCTTGTACGGACTAGCGAAAAATGAGCAGTTCTTC
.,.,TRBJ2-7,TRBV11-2,CASSLDPRGGEQYF,TGTGCCAGCAGCTTAGATCCTAGGGGCGGCGAGCAGTACTTC
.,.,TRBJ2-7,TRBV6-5,CASSPAGNSYEQYF,TGTGCCAGCAGCCCTGCCGGGAACTCCTACGAGCAGTACTTC
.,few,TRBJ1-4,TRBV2,CASSADSNEKLFF,TGTGCCAGCAGTGCGGACAGCAATGAAAAACTGTTTTTT
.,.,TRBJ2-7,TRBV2,CASSDGYEQYF,TGTGCCAGCAGTGACGGGTACGAGCAGTACTTC
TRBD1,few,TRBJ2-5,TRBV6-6,CASSRGMETQYF,TGTGCCAGCAGCAGGGGGATGGAGACCCAGTACTTC
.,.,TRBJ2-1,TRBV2,CASRINEQFF,TGTGCCAGCAGGATTAATGAGCAGTTCTTC
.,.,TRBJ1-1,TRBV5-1,CASTPPSGTEAFF,TGCGCCAGCACCCCGCCATCCGGTACTGAAGCTTTCTTT
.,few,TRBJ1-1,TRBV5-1,CASSLWRFETVLKGNTEAFF,TGCGCCAGCAGCTTGTGGCGATTTGAAACCGTGCTAAAAGGGAACACTGAAGCTTTCTTT
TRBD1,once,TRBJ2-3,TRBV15,CATSRGQGAEDTQYF,TGTGCCACCAGCAGAGGACAGGGGGCAGAAGATACGCAGTATTTT
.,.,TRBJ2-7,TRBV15,CATSRPTGTTSYEQYF,TGTGCCACCAGCAGACCAACCGGGACAACCTCCTACGAGCAGTACTTC
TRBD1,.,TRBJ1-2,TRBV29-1,CSVRDRGKIGYTF,TGCAGCGTGCGGGACAGGGGCAAAATCGGCTACACCTTC
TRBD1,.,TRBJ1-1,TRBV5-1,CASSWDGQGPEAFF,TGCGCCAGCAGCTGGGACGGACAGGGCCCTGAAGCTTTCTTT
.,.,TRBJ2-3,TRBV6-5,CASSRHPRDTQYF,TGTGCCAGCAGTAGACACCCCCGAGATACGCAGTATTTT
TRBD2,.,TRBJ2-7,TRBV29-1,CSGSVGLAANEQYF,TGCAGCGGGTCAGTGGGACTAGCGGCCAACGAGCAGTACTTC
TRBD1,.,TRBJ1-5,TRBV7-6,CASSLVTGQGKYSQPQHF,TGTGCCAGCAGCTTAGTAACCGGACAGGGGAAATACAGTCAGCCCCAGCATTTT
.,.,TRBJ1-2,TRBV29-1,CSVSRRLSYGYTF,TGCAGCGTTTCAAGACGGTTGTCCTATGGCTACACCTTC
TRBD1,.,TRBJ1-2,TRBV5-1,CASSSGQGDGYTF,TGCGCCAGCAGCAGTGGACAGGGTGATGGCTACACCTTC
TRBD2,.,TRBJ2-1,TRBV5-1,CASSSTTSGTMEQFF,TGCGCCAGCAGCTCCACGACTAGCGGGACCATGGAGCAGTTCTTC
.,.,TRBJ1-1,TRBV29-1,CSVEGGYGANTEAFF,TGCAGCGTTGAAGGGGGGTACGGTGCGAACACTGAAGCTTTCTTT
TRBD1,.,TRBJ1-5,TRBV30,CAWTSGGNQPQHF,TGTGCCTGGACATCAGGGGGGAATCAGCCCCAGCATTTT
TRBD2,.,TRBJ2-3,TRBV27,CASSLTSGRTDTQYF,TGTGCCAGCAGTTTAACTAGCGGGAGGACAGATACGCAGTATTTT
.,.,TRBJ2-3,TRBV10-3,CAISETPDTQYF,TGTGCCATCAGTGAGACGCCCGATACGCAGTATTTT
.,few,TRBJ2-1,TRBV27,CASGRLGYNEQFF,TGTGCCAGCGGGAGACTGGGCTACAATGAGCAGTTCTTC
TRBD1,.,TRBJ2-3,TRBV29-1,CSVGQGPDTQYF,TGCAGCGTTGGACAGGGCCCAGATACGCAGTATTTT
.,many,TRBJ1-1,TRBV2,CASRGWQGKNTEAFF,TGTGCCAGCAGGGGTTGGCAGGGAAAGAACACTGAAGCTTTCTTT
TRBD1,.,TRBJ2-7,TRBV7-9,CASSLRRTGRSEQYF,TGTGCCAGCAGCTTAAGACGGACAGGGAGAAGCGAGCAGTACTTC
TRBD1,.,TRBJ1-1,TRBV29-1,CSVVKGAPTEAFF,TGCAGCGTTGTGAAGGGGGCGCCGACTGAAGCTTTCTTT
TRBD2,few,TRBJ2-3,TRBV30,CAWSRGVDTQYF,TGTGCCTGGAGTCGGGGGGTGGATACGCAGTATTTT
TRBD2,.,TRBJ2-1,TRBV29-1,CSVETSGRGGEQFF,TGCAGCGTCGAGACTAGCGGGAGAGGGGGTGAGCAGTTCTTC
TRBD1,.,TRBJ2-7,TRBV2,CASRGQGSHEQYF,TGTGCCAGCAGGGGACAGGGTTCCCACGAGCAGTACTTC
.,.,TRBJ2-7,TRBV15,CATSRDRSYEQYF,TGTGCCACCAGCAGGGACAGATCCTACGAGCAGTACTTC
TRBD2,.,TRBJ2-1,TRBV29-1,CSAGTRFINEQFF,TGCAGCGCCGGGACTAGGTTCATCAATGAGCAGTTCTTC
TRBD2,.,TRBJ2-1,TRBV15,CATTPRLASYNEQFF,TGTGCCACCACCCCTCGACTAGCTTCCTACAATGAGCAGTTCTTC
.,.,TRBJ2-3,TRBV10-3,CAISEATDTQYF,TGTGCCATCAGTGAGGCGACGGATACGCAGTATTTT
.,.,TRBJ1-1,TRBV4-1,CASSQGMAQGYTEAFF,TGCGCCAGCAGCCAAGGAATGGCCCAGGGCTACACTGAAGCTTTCTTT
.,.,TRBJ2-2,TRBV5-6,CASSPVVGGKSTGELFF,TGTGCCAGCAGCCCTGTGGTCGGTGGGAAATCGACCGGGGAGCTGTTTTTT
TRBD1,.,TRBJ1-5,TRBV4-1,CASSQGQGAVQPQHF,TGCGCCAGCAGCCAAGGTCAGGGGGCGGTTCAGCCCCAGCATTTT
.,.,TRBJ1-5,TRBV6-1,CASNRRGNQPQHF,TGTGCCAGCAACAGGAGGGGCAATCAGCCCCAGCATTTT
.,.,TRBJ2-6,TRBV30,CAWRGIGPIQAGANVLTF,TGTGCCTGGAGGGGAATCGGTCCAATTCAAGCTGGGGCCAACGTCCTGACTTTC
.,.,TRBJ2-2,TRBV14,CASTQAGSGELFF,TGTGCCAGCACCCAGGCCGGAAGCGGGGAGCTGTTTTTT
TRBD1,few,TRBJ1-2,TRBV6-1,CASSYTDRVGGYTF,TGTGCCAGCAGTTATACAGACAGGGTGGGAGGCTACACCTTC
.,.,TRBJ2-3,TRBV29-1,CSVGSVSGRGADTQYF,TGCAGCGTTGGTTCGGTTAGTGGGAGAGGGGCAGATACGCAGTATTTT
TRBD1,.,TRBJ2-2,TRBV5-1,CASSRTGPGAGELFF,TGCGCCAGCAGCCGGACAGGGCCCGGGGCCGGGGAGCTGTTTTTT
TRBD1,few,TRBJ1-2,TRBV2,CASRSDRGGGSGYTF,TGTGCCAGCAGATCAGACAGGGGTGGAGGATCTGGCTACACCTTC